Here is one T cell receptor beta chain with its context. Its antigen is unidentified. Researchers used genomic DNA as the template to profile TCR beta VDJ and CDR3. A single record per CDR3 protein comes from TCRdb applying MiXCR to the reads. The sample shows 150,000 to 200,000 distinct CDR3 sequences, less than 50% of them seen only once. The sample belongs to a study of CD8+CD57+ T cells in acquired aplastic anemia. The overall study: The average for DNA from sorted CD4+ and CD8+ cells was 3.2 ug.

CD8+CD57+ cell expansion, shown by flow cytometry, had occurred in the patients selected for sequencing. Receipt of therapy had not occurred in any patient by the time of blood sampling. Study conclusions and caveats: Controls and patients did not differ significantly in CD8+ Simpson's diversity. Fewer than 35 sequences, all CD8+ CDR3, were shared between patients and controls.

CDR1 LGHNA and CDR2 YSLEER come from the germline V gene. The CDR3 is made up of 15 amino acids. The V end was cut by 0 bases, the J end by 2 bases, with 10 bases between. The gene calls are TRBV4-3 and TRBJ1-2; D remains ambiguous. The sequenced sample was sorted CD4+, CD8+, or CD8+CD57+ T cells (not recorded which) from PBMCs. The sequence came from a human donor with aplastic anemia. The CDR3 loop reads CASSQDPGSNYGYTF. As DNA, the CDR3 is TGCGCCAGCAGCCAAGACCCAGGCTCCAACTATGGCTACACCTTC.